These 5 T cell receptor beta chains came from one sample sequenced in a study of blood T cell repertoires in COVID-19. Produced via immunoSEQ multiplex PCR; TCRdb's table is partial and in-frame only. The sample lists 200,000 to 250,000 clones; 90% were seen once. Sequencing was performed on PBMCs or T cells enriched from blood (not recorded which). All receptors derive from a man younger than 45 who had been exposed to COVID-19.

This clone was found a few times. The chain links TRBV3-1 (or the pseudogene TRBV3-2) to TRBJ2-7, with TRBD1 as a possible D gene (6 bases). The CDR3 runs to 15 residues. Trimming pared 6 bases from V and 4 bases from J, leaving 19 bases between. The germline V gene encodes CDR1 LGHDT and CDR2 YNNKEL (reference sequence). CDR3 in amino acids: CASSLSPGQIYEQYF. CDR3 DNA sequence: TGTGCCAGCAGTTTATCGCCGGGACAAATATACGAGCAGTACTTC.

J is TRBJ2-5 and V is TRBV13, with D possibly matching TRBD2 (5 bases). In germline, CDR1 is PRHDT, CDR2 FYEKMQ (reference sequence). The CDR3 extends over 16 amino acids. The germline V and J ends were trimmed by 5 bases and 4 bases, with 20 bases remaining between them. The CDR3 sequence is CASSPMTLGGPETQYF. The CDR3 nucleotides are TGTGCCAGCAGCCCAATGACACTAGGAGGCCCAGAGACCCAGTACTTC.

The chain recombines TRBV11-2 with TRBJ2-1; 7 bases fit TRBD2. The germline V gene has CDR1 SGHAT and CDR2 FQNNGV. The V gene end was trimmed by 1 base and the J gene end by 3 bases; junction bases not matched to a gene: 12. The CDR3 has 18 residues. The CDR3 protein is CASSLAGTGSGVYNEQFF. The CDR3 coding sequence is TGTGCCAGCAGCTTAGCCGGGACGGGGAGCGGGGTCTACAATGAGCAGTTCTTC.

The rearrangement links TRBV29-1 to TRBJ1-2; no reliable D call. CDR1 and CDR2 (germline): SQVTM, ANQGSEA. Between the trimmed V and J ends, which lost 2 bases and 0 bases, there was a span of 4 bases. The CDR3 has 12 amino acids. The CDR3 region has the DNA TGCAGCGTTGAACTTGCTAACTATGGCTACACCTTC. This translates into CSVELANYGYTF.

The chain joins TRBV5-1 to TRBJ2-3; D unresolved. This CDR3 has 12 residues. The V gene's germline CDR1 is SGHRS and CDR2 YFSETQ. Deletions cut 2 bases from V and 4 bases from J, with 5 bases between. The CDR3 loop reads CASSLQSDTQYF. For the CDR3, the DNA is TGCGCCAGCAGCTTACAGTCAGATACGCAGTATTTT.